This T cell receptor (delta chain) was captured in a study of gammadelta T cells in human blood. The length of the CDR3 is 18 residues. Germline CDR1 GEAIGNYY, CDR2 EKD. After removal of 3 bases from V and 2 bases from J, the junction contained 16 bases not matched to a gene. TCRdb repeated clone calling on the RT-PCR reads with CATT. The data contain approximately 800 delta-chain clones, over 60% of them seen just once; the ten biggest clones take up more than 25%. Study-level points and caveats: Microbial exposure reportedly appeared to drive polyclonal expansion of innate gamma-delta T cells right after birth.

Concerning this clone itself: Its antigen is unknown. It differs at one base from a far larger clone, so likely a read error.

The sequencing input was Vgamma9Vdelta2 gamma-delta T cells from adult blood. The V gene is TRDV2, the J gene TRDJ1; 8 bases are a match to TRDD3. The TCR originated in a human donor. CDR3 in DNA: TGTGCCTGTGACCCGGTACCGAGGGATACGCTGTTGACCGATAAACTCATCTTT. Translated, it gives CACDPVPRDTLLTDKLIF.